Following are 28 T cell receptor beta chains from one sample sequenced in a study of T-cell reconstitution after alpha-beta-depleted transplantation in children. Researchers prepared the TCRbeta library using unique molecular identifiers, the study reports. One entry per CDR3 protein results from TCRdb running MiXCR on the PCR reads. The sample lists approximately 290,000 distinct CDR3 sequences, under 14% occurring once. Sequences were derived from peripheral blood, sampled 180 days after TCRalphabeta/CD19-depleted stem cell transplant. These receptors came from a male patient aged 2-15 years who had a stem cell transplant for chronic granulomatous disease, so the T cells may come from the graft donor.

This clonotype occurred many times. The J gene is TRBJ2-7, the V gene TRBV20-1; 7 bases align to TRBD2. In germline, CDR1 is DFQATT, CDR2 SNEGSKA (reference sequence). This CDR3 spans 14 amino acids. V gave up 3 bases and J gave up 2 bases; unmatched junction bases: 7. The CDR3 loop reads CSARGGGEAYEQYF. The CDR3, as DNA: TGCAGTGCTAGGGGGGGGGGAGAGGCCTACGAGCAGTACTTC.

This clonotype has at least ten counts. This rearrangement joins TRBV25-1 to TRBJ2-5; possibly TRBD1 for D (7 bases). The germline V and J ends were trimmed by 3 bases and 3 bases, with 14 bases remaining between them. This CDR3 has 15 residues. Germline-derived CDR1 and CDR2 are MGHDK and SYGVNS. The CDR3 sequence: CASSDPRGTEETQYF. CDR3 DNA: TGTGCCAGCAGTGACCCACGGGGGACAGAAGAGACCCAGTACTTC.

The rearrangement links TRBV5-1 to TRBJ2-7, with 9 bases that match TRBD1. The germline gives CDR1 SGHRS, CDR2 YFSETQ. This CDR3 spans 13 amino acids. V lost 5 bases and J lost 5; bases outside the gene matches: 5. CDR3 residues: CASRPGTGNEQYF. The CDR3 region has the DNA TGCGCCAGCAGACCCGGGACAGGGAACGAGCAGTACTTC.

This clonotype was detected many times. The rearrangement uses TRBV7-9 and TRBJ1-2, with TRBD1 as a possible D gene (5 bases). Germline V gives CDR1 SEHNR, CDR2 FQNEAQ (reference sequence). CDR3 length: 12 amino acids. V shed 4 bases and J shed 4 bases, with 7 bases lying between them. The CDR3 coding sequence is TGTGCCAGCAGCTCGGGGCTCTATGGCTACACCTTC. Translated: CASSSGLYGYTF.

The CDR3 coding sequence is TGCAGTGCGAGCGGGGGGGCATCCTACGAGCAGTACTTC. It specifies CSASGGASYEQYF. V usage is TRBV20-1 and J usage is TRBJ2-7, with TRBD2 matching over 10 bases. The CDR3 spans 13 residues. The germline V gene has CDR1 DFQATT and CDR2 SNEGSKA (reference sequence). V was clipped by 6 bases and J by 1 base; unmatched bases: 3.

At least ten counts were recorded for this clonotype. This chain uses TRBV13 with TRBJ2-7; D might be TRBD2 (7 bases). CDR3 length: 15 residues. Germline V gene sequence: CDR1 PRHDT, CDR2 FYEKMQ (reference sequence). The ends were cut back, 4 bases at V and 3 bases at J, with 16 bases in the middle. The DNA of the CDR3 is TGTGCCAGCAGCTCTAGGGGGGGCCTAGGCTACGAGCAGTACTTC. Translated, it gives CASSSRGGLGYEQYF.

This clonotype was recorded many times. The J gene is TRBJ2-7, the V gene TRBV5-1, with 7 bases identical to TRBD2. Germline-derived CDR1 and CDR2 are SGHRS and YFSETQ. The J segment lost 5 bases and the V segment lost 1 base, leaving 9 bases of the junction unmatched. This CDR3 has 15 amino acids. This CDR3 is CASSLNSGRANEQYF. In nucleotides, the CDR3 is TGCGCCAGCAGCTTGAACTCAGGGAGGGCCAACGAGCAGTACTTC. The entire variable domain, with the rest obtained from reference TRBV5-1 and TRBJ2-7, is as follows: KAGVTQTPRYLIKTRGQQVTLSCSPISGHRSVSWYQQTPGQGLQFLFEYFSETQRNKGNFPGRFSGRQFSNSRSEMNVSTLELGDSALYLCASSLNSGRANEQYFGPGTRLTVT.

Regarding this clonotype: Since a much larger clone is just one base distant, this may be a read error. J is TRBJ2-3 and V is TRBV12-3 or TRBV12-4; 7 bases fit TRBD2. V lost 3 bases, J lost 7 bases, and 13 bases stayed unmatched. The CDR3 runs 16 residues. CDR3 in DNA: TGTGCCAGCAGTTTTAGGTCAGGAGCGGGAACCCATACGCAGTATTTT. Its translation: CASSFRSGAGTHTQYF.

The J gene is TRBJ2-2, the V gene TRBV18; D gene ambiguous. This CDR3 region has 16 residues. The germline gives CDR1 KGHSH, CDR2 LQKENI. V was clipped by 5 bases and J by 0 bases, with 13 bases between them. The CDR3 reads CASSGNESANTGELFF. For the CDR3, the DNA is TGTGCCAGCTCAGGGAACGAAAGCGCGAACACCGGGGAGCTGTTTTTT. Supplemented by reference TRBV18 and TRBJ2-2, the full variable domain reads NAGVMQNPRHLVRRRGQEARLRCSPMKGHSHVYWYRQLPEEGLKFMVYLQKENIIDESGMPKERFSAEFPKEGPSILRIQQVVRGDSAAYFCASSGNESANTGELFFGEGSRLTVL.

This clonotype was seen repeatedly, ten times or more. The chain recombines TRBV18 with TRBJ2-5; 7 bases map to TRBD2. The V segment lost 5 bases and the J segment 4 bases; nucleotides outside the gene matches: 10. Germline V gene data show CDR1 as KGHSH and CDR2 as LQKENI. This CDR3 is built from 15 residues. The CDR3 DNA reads TGTGCCAGCTCAACCCTAGCGGTTGGAGGAGAGACCCAGTACTTC. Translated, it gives CASSTLAVGGETQYF.

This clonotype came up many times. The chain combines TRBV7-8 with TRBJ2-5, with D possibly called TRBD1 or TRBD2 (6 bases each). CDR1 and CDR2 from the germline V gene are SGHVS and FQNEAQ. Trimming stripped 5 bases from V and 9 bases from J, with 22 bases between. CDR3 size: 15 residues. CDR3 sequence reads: CASSKRRQGSGAQYF. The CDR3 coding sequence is TGTGCCAGCAGCAAAAGGAGGCAGGGGTCGGGGGCCCAGTACTTC.

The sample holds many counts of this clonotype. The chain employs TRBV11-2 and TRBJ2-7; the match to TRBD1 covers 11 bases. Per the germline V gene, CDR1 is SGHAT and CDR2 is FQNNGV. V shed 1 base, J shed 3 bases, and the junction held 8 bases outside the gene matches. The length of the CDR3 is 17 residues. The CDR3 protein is CASSLGLRTGGYYEQYF. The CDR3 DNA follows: TGTGCCAGCAGCTTAGGTTTAAGGACAGGGGGCTACTACGAGCAGTACTTC.

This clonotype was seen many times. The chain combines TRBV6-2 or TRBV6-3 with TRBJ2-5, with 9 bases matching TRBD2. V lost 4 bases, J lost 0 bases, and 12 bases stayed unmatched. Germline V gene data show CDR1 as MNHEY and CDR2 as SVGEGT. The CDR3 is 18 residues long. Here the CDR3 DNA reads TGTGCCAGCAGTTTCGCCACAAGCGGGAGGATGTACCAAGAGACCCAGTACTTC. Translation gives CASSFATSGRMYQETQYF.

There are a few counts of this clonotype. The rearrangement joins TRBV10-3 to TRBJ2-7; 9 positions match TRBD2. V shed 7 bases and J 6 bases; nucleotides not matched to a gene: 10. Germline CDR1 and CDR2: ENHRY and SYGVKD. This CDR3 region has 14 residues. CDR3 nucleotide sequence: TGTGCCATCAAGGGGGCTAGCGGGGCGGGCGAGCAGTACTTC. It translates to CAIKGASGAGEQYF.

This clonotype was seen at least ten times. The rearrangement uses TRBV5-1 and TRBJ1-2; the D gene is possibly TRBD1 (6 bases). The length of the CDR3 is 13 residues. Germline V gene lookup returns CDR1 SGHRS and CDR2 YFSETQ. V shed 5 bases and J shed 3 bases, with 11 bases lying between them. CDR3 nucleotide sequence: TGCGCCAGCAGTTCGACAGGTGACTATGGCTACACCTTC. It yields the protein CASSSTGDYGYTF.

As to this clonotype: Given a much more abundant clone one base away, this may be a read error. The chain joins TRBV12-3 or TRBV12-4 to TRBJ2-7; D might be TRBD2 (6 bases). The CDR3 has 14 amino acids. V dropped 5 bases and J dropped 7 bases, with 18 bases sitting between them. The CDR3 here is CASSARRLVGEQYF. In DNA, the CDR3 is TGTGCCAGCAGTGCCCGGCGACTAGTAGGGGAGCAGTACTTC.

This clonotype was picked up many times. The CDR3 is CSASGLAGAETQYF. The CDR3 nucleotides read TGCAGTGCTTCGGGACTAGCGGGAGCTGAGACCCAGTACTTC. V gene TRBV20-1 combines with J gene TRBJ2-5; 14 nucleotides line up with TRBD2. This CDR3 has 14 amino acids. V dropped 5 bases and J dropped 5; count of bases not matched to a gene: 4. The germline V gene encodes CDR1 DFQATT and CDR2 SNEGSKA (reference sequence).

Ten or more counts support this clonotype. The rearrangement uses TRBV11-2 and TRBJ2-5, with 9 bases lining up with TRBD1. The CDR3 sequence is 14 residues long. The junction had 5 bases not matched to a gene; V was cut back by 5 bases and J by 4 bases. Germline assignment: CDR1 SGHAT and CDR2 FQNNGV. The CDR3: CASSQRQGVETQYF. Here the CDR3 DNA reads TGTGCCAGCAGCCAACGACAGGGGGTAGAGACCCAGTACTTC.

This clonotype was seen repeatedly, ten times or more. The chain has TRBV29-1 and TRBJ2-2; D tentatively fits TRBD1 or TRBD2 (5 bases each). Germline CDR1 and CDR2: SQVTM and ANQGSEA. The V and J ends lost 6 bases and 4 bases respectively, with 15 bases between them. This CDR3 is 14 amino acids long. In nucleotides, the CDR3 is TGCAGCGTGGGACCTCAGGGAAGCACCGGGGAGCTGTTTTTT. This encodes CSVGPQGSTGELFF.

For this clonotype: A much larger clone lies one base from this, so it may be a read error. CDR3 in DNA: TGTGCCAGCAACGACAGGGGGCAACGGTACAAGCAGTACTTC. Protein: CASNDRGQRYKQYF. V is TRBV2 and J is TRBJ2-7; 10 nucleotides line up with TRBD1. Unmatched junction bases numbered 11, after V lost 7 bases and J lost 8 bases. The CDR3 has 14 residues. Germline assignment: CDR1 SNHLY and CDR2 FYNNEI.

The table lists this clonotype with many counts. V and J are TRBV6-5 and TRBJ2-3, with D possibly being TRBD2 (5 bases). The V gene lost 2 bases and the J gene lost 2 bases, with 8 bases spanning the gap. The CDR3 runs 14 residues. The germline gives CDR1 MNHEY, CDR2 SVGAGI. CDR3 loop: CASSYLALTDTQYF. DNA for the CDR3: TGTGCCAGCAGTTACCTAGCCCTCACAGATACGCAGTATTTT.

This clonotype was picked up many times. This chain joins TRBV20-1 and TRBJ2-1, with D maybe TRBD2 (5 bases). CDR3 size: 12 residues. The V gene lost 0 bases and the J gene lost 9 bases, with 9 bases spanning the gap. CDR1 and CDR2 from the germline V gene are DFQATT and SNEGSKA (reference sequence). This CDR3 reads CSARDPGLEQFF. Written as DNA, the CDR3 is TGCAGTGCTAGAGATCCCGGACTTGAGCAGTTCTTC.

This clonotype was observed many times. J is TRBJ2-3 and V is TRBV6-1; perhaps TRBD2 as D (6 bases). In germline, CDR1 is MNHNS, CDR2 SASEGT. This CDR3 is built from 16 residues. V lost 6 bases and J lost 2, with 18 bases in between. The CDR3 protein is CASREGKGLYTDTQYF. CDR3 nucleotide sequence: TGTGCCAGCAGGGAGGGAAAGGGGTTGTACACAGATACGCAGTATTTT.

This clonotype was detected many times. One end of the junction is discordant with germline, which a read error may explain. CDR3 loop: CASNLQGWTDTQYF. The CDR3 region has the DNA TGCGCCAGCAACTTGCAGGGATGGACAGATACGCAGTATTTT. This sequence joins TRBV5-1 and TRBJ2-3, with D perhaps TRBD1 (5 bases). From germline, CDR1 is SGHRS and CDR2 YFSETQ. The CDR3 covers 14 residues.

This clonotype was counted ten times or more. The CDR3, as DNA: TGCAGCGCAACTAGCGGGGGCGGCTACGAGCAGTACTTC. It encodes CSATSGGGYEQYF. The gene calls are TRBV29-1 and TRBJ2-7; 11 nucleotides align to TRBD2. Germline CDR1 reads SQVTM; CDR2 reads ANQGSEA. This CDR3 comprises 13 residues. With V trimmed by 7 bases and J by 3 bases, 5 bases remained unmatched.

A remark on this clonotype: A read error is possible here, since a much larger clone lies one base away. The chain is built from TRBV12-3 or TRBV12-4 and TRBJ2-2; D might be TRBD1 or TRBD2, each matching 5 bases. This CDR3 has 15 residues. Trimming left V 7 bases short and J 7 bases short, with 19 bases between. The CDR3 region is CASTSGGAVGGELFF. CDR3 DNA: TGTGCCAGCACCTCTGGGGGAGCGGTGGGCGGGGAGCTGTTTTTT.

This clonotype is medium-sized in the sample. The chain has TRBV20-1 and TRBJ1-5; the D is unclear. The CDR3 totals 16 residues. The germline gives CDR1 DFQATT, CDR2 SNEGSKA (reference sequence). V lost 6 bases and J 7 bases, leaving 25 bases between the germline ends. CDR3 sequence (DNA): TGCAGTGCCACCCGGGAGGGCAGCCTTGTGGGGCAGCCCCAGCATTTT. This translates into CSATREGSLVGQPQHF.

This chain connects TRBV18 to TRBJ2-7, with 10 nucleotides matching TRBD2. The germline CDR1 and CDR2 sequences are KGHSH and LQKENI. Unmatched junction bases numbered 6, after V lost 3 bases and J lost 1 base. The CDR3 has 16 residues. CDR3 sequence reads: CASSPLAGDPSYEQYF. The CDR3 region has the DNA TGTGCCAGCTCACCGCTAGCGGGAGACCCTTCCTACGAGCAGTACTTC.